The present TCR beta chain was sequenced within a study of T cell responses to AZD1222 COVID-19 vaccine. The study's findings and limits: Donor demographics were predominantly white British with a female majority; clonal diversity may be underestimated.

The data were produced by immunoSEQ multiplex PCR, yet TCRdb's version contains in-frame clones alone and is incomplete. The table has roughly 130,000 clones, 80% to 90% seen once. Note on this clone: No antigen is known for it.

V lost 0 bases and J lost 6, with 13 bases in between. CDR1 SGDLS and CDR2 YYNGEE come from the germline V gene. The CDR3 runs to 15 residues. The chain joins TRBV9 to TRBJ2-1; no definite D call. The starting material was peripheral blood, obtained on day 0 of AZD1222 vaccination. The origin of this receptor is an adult in good health. The CDR3 here is CASSVGMGFSNEQFF. Here the CDR3 DNA reads TGTGCCAGCAGCGTAGGGATGGGGTTCTCCAATGAGCAGTTCTTC.